This T cell receptor (beta chain) is drawn from a study of shared clonotypes between healthy human individuals. Study findings and constraints: Clonotype sharing levels among donors were expected to vary with sequencing depth.

Trimming removed 5 bases at V and 6 bases at J, with 13 bases between. This CDR3 contains 13 residues. The germline V gene has CDR1 LNHNV and CDR2 YYDKDF (reference sequence). Genomic DNA (from each subset) was split evenly across several immunoSEQ plates. The table came from immunoSEQ multiplex PCR; TCRdb's copy has only in-frame clones and leaves some out. The table records about 2 million clones, about 95% of them present only once. It was CD45RO-negative cells, positively selected for CCR7, that made up naive CD8 cells, with terminally differentiated effector memory CD45RA+ cells excluded. Note on this clone: Its antigen is not known.

This TCR was recovered from a man between 18 and 29 years old in good health. Sequenced sample: naive CD8+ T cells sorted from blood. The chain joins TRBV15 to TRBJ1-1; D possibly corresponds to TRBD1 (5 bases). The CDR3 bases are TGTGCCACCAGCTCCCCCCCGGGGGCTGAAGCTTTCTTT. Translated, it gives CATSSPPGAEAFF. The complete variable domain, with remaining parts taken from reference TRBV15 and TRBJ1-1, reads DAMVIQNPRYQVTQFGKPVTLSCSQTLNHNVMYWYQQKSSQAPKLLFHYYDKDFNNEADTPDNFQSRRPNTSFCFLDIRSPGLGDTAMYLCATSSPPGAEAFFGQGTRLTVV.